Each of the 10 T cell receptor beta chains below was sequenced from the same sample in a study of patients and donors after allogeneic stem cell transplantation. One entry per CDR3 protein results from TCRdb running MiXCR on the RT-PCR reads. Seen here are a few hundred thousand distinct CDR3 sequences, less than 15% observed once, and the top ten hold 11%. The sample was blood, either unsorted or a sorted T cell fraction (not recorded which). Every receptor here comes from a human donor who was either an allogeneic HSCT recipient or a stem cell or donor lymphocyte infusion donor (not recorded which). It is not recorded whose cells these are; they may come from a transplant donor.

There are a few counts of this clonotype. This chain connects TRBV27 to TRBJ2-7; 7 nucleotides line up with TRBD2. Trimming removed 6 bases from V and 7 bases from J; junction bases left unmatched: 12. The CDR3 runs 14 residues. Germline values: CDR1 MNHEY, CDR2 SMNVEV (reference sequence). The CDR3 region is CASRKPGRVWEQYF. In nucleotides, the CDR3 is TGTGCCAGCAGGAAGCCAGGGAGGGTCTGGGAGCAGTACTTC.

This clonotype was detected only once. Given a much more abundant clone one base away, this may be a read error. This sequence joins TRBV6-6 and TRBJ1-5, with TRBD1 as a possible D gene (5 bases). The CDR3 totals 13 residues. Per the germline V gene, CDR1 is MNHNY and CDR2 is SVGAGI (reference sequence). The CDR3 region has the DNA TGTGCCAGCAGCCGGGACTTTAATCGGCCCCAGCATTTT. Translated: CASSRDFNRPQHF.

The gene calls are TRBV6-1 and TRBJ2-7, with 12 bases identical to TRBD1. The junction had 6 bases not matched to a gene; V was cut back by 6 bases and J by 6 bases. The CDR3 is made up of 14 amino acids. CDR1 and CDR2 (germline): MNHNS, SASEGT. CDR3 region: CASSTGTGGFEQYF. The DNA of the CDR3 is TGTGCCAGCAGCACCGGGACAGGGGGCTTCGAGCAGTACTTC.

This chain joins TRBV4-2 and TRBJ2-7; TRBD2 matches at 9 bases. Germline V gene lookup returns CDR1 LGHNA and CDR2 YNFKEQ. This CDR3 has 18 residues. J was trimmed by 3 bases and V by 0 bases; bases with no gene match: 12. The CDR3 DNA follows: TGTGCCAGCAGCCAAGAAGAAGGGACTAGCAGTTTTTACTACGAGCAGTACTTC. Protein: CASSQEEGTSSFYYEQYF.

This rearrangement joins TRBV24-1 to TRBJ2-3, with 7 bases identical to TRBD2. The length of the CDR3 is 16 residues. The V gene's germline CDR1 is KGHDR and CDR2 SFDVKD. V lost 4 bases, J lost 2 bases, and 8 bases stayed unmatched. The CDR3 reads CATSEWGRGSTDTQYF. CDR3 sequence (DNA): TGTGCCACCAGTGAGTGGGGGAGGGGCTCCACAGATACGCAGTATTTT.

The rearrangement joins TRBV18 to TRBJ2-2; D call uncertain. This CDR3 comprises 14 residues. CDR1 is KGHSH, CDR2 LQKENI, per germline. Trimming removed 6 bases from V and 4 bases from J, with 12 bases in between. The CDR3 sequence is CASSFGKGTGELFF. The CDR3 nucleotides read TGTGCCAGCTCCTTTGGAAAGGGCACCGGGGAGCTGTTTTTT.

This clonotype was picked up a small number of times. This chain links TRBV30 with TRBJ1-3; D gene unclear. The germline V gene encodes CDR1 GTSNPN and CDR2 SVGIG (reference sequence). CDR3 length: 12 residues. V was pared by 6 bases and J by 0 bases, with 6 bases between. CDR3 amino acids: CACQSSGNTIYF. CDR3 sequence (DNA): TGTGCCTGCCAGAGCTCTGGAAACACCATATATTTT.

This clonotype was seen at least ten times. The chain recombines TRBV4-2 with TRBJ2-7, with D hard to call. This CDR3 comprises 13 residues. Germline CDR1 reads LGHNA; CDR2 reads YNFKEQ. The V and J ends lost 0 bases and 9 bases respectively, with 12 bases between them. As DNA, the CDR3 is TGTGCCAGCAGCCAAGACGAACTGCCTCGGCAGTACTTC. This gives the protein CASSQDELPRQYF.

The table lists this clonotype with a few counts. J is TRBJ1-1 and V is TRBV5-1, with D possibly matching TRBD1 (5 bases). Germline V gene sequence: CDR1 SGHRS, CDR2 YFSETQ. Trimming cost V 6 bases and J 1 base, with 16 bases left between them. The CDR3 contains 15 residues. The DNA for the CDR3 is TGCGCCAGCAATCCAAGGGGTCTAGAGAACACTGAAGCTTTCTTT. It is translated as CASNPRGLENTEAFF.

The V call is TRBV7-2, the J call TRBJ1-3, with D maybe TRBD1 (5 bases). Trimming shortened V by 3 bases and J by 0 bases, and 12 bases separated the two germline ends. The CDR3 covers 16 residues. Germline values: CDR1 SGHTA, CDR2 FQGNSA. The CDR3 here is CASSLGPMSSGNTIYF. CDR3 bases: TGTGCCAGCAGCTTGGGACCCATGAGCTCTGGAAACACCATATATTTT.